A selection of T cell receptor beta chains follows, all from one sample in a study of Tregs in tolerant kidney transplant recipients. Clones were sequenced by immunoSEQ multiplex PCR, and TCRdb holds only the in-frame ones, with some missing. The table records about 94,000 clones, approximately 93% of them present only once. The sample was CD4+ T cells from blood, taken before the transplant. The receptor set was obtained from a human donor who received a combined kidney and bone marrow transplant. CDR3s include the opening cysteine and the closing phenylalanine or tryptophan. The D gene is left open where the match is weak. Size values are once, few and many counts, or a class for expanded clones, and some rows have none.

d_call clone_size j_call v_call cdr3_aa cdr3_nt
. few TRBJ1-3 TRBV4-1 CASSQVLGGTNRYSGNTIYF TGCGCCAGCAGCCAAGTCCTAGGGGGAACCAACCGCTACTCTGGAAACACCATATATTTT
. . TRBJ2-3 TRBV11-1 CASSSVGRSTDTQYF TGTGCCAGCAGCTCGGTGGGCAGGAGCACAGATACGCAGTATTTT
. . TRBJ2-7 TRBV5-1 CASSLVQANEQYF TGCGCCAGCAGCTTGGTCCAGGCGAACGAGCAGTACTTC
. . TRBJ2-5 TRBV7-7 CAASPQETQYF TGTGCGGCAAGTCCCCAAGAGACCCAGTACTTC
TRBD2 . TRBJ2-3 TRBV7-2 CASTQLAVSTDTQYF TGTGCCAGCACCCAACTAGCGGTTAGCACAGATACGCAGTATTTT
TRBD2 . TRBJ2-3 TRBV6-4 CASSDSGGATDTQYF TGTGCCAGCAGTGACAGCGGGGGGGCCACAGATACGCAGTATTTT
TRBD2 . TRBJ2-1 TRBV7-9 CASSFLAGGRSEQFF TGTGCCAGCAGCTTCCTAGCGGGGGGGCGTAGTGAGCAGTTCTTC
TRBD2 . TRBJ2-5 TRBV5-5 CASRGGSQETQYF TGTGCCAGCAGGGGGGGGTCCCAAGAGACCCAGTACTTC
. . TRBJ1-3 TRBV30 CAWDPMWGAGNTIYF TGTGCCTGGGACCCAATGTGGGGGGCTGGAAACACCATATATTTT
TRBD1 . TRBJ1-2 TRBV5-1 CASSTRQGTNYGYTF TGCGCCAGCAGCACCCGACAGGGGACTAACTATGGCTACACCTTC
. . TRBJ2-3 TRBV11-2 CASSKRLDRTDTQYF TGTGCCAGCAGTAAAAGACTAGATCGCACAGATACGCAGTATTTT
. . TRBJ1-2 TRBV27 CAIRSRNYGYTF TGTGCCATCAGAAGCAGGAACTATGGCTACACCTTC
. . TRBJ1-2 TRBV28 CASSLGRVDGYTF TGTGCCAGCAGTTTAGGCAGGGTGGATGGCTACACCTTC
TRBD2 . TRBJ2-5 TRBV9 CASSFSGGGQETQYF TGTGCCAGCAGCTTTAGCGGGGGGGGCCAAGAGACCCAGTACTTC
. . TRBJ1-5 TRBV15 CATSRDRRAYSNQPQHF TGTGCCACCAGCAGAGATCGTAGAGCATATAGCAATCAGCCCCAGCATTTT
TRBD2 . TRBJ2-1 TRBV30 CAWSVRASGPPEQFF TGTGCCTGGAGTGTAAGGGCTAGCGGGCCACCTGAGCAGTTCTTC
. . TRBJ1-2 TRBV7-9 CASSLRVYRSRYTF TGTGCCAGCAGCTTACGGGTCTACAGGAGTCGCTACACCTTC
. . TRBJ2-7 TRBV2 CASSEVLLSYEQYF TGTGCCAGCAGTGAAGTCCTCCTCTCCTACGAGCAGTACTTC
TRBD2 . TRBJ2-2 TRBV7-9 CASSLTSGTAGELFF TGTGCCAGCAGCTTGACTAGCGGGACGGCCGGGGAGCTGTTTTTT
. . TRBJ2-7 TRBV30 CAWSVRRADPGEQYF TGTGCCTGGAGTGTCCGCAGGGCGGATCCTGGCGAGCAGTACTTC
TRBD2 . TRBJ2-1 TRBV11-3 CASSLDRGLPDYNEQFF TGTGCCAGCAGCTTAGATCGGGGACTACCTGACTACAATGAGCAGTTCTTC
TRBD2 . TRBJ2-2 TRBV5-1 CASHPLAGGPGELFF TGCGCCAGTCACCCACTAGCGGGGGGTCCCGGGGAGCTGTTTTTT
. . TRBJ1-2 TRBV15 CATSLDRLYGYTF TGTGCCACCAGCCTGGACAGACTTTATGGCTACACCTTC
TRBD2 . TRBJ2-5 TRBV29-1 CSVATSGGRTQYF TGCAGCGTTGCAACTAGCGGGGGGAGGACCCAGTACTTC
. . TRBJ1-2 TRBV7-2 CASSFRGSYGYTF TGTGCCAGCAGCTTTCGAGGAAGCTATGGCTACACCTTC
. . TRBJ2-4 TRBV12-5 CASGPRAGNIQYF TGTGCTAGTGGTCCCCGCGCGGGAAACATTCAGTACTTC
TRBD2 . TRBJ2-2 TRBV6-6 CASSYVPSGTGELFF TGTGCCAGCAGTTACGTACCTAGCGGGACCGGGGAGCTGTTTTTT
TRBD2 once TRBJ2-7 TRBV9 CASSVTSGSDEQYF TGTGCCAGCAGCGTAACCAGCGGGAGTGACGAGCAGTACTTC
. . TRBJ2-1 TRBV28 CASSLGPGGPYNEQFF TGTGCCAGCAGTCTAGGGCCGGGGGGCCCCTACAATGAGCAGTTCTTC
TRBD2 . TRBJ2-7 TRBV7-3 CASSLLAGGSYEQYF TGTGCCAGCAGCTTACTAGCGGGGGGCTCCTACGAGCAGTACTTC
TRBD1 . TRBJ1-2 TRBV19 CASSMTGNYGYTF TGTGCCAGTAGTATGACAGGGAACTATGGCTACACCTTC